This T cell receptor beta chain was recorded in a study of type 1 regulatory T cells. Study summary: T-allo10 is a Tr1-enriched, alloantigen-specific CD4 T cell product made in vitro.

CDR1 and CDR2 (germline): SGHTA, FQGNSA. The CDR3 spans 14 residues. Trimming shortened V by 5 bases and J by 8 bases, and 17 bases separated the two germline ends. TCRdb redid the calling of the reads with MiXCR, one entry per CDR3 protein. The sample holds approximately 3,000 distinct CDR3 sequences, 7% to 10% seen once. This clonotype is termed medium-sized (0.01 to 0.1%). Its antigen is unknown. The receptor was isolated from a human donor in good health. The rearrangement links TRBV7-2 to TRBJ2-3; the D gene is possibly TRBD2 (6 bases). Sequencing input: cultured T cells, either the whole culture or a sorted T cell fraction (not recorded which). CDR3 protein: CASSGLTGVGTQYF. Here the CDR3 DNA reads TGTGCCAGCAGCGGGCTAACGGGAGTTGGTACGCAGTATTTT.